A selection of T cell receptor beta chains follows, all from one sample in a study of T cells after yellow fever vaccination. TCRdb processed the 5' RACE reads anew with MiXCR; each CDR3 protein has one entry. In the table there are approximately 250,000 distinct CDR3 sequences, more than 3.5% of which are singletons. Source: PBMCs, taken 15 days after the yellow fever booster vaccination. The source is a man aged 18 to 30 who received the YFV17D yellow fever vaccine. Both conserved end residues are part of each CDR3. D genes are given only for firm matches. Part of the rows lack a size; the others show once, few, many or a class for expanded clones.

D	V	J	size	CDR3	DNA
NA	TRBV12-3/TRBV12-4	TRBJ2-7	many	CASSRDGYEQYF	TGTGCCAGCAGCCGGGACGGGTACGAGCAGTACTTC
NA	TRBV12-3/TRBV12-4	TRBJ1-4	many	CASRLRETVEKLFF	TGTGCCAGCAGACTACGGGAGACCGTTGAAAAACTGTTTTTT
NA	TRBV12-3/TRBV12-4	TRBJ1-5	many	CASRLGVYSNQPQHF	TGTGCCAGCCGCTTGGGGGTTTATAGCAATCAGCCCCAGCATTTT
NA	TRBV7-2	TRBJ2-3	many	CASSLVGPGTDTQYF	TGTGCCAGCAGCTTAGTCGGTCCCGGCACAGATACGCAGTATTTT
NA	TRBV13	TRBJ1-6	many	CASSPSRGNSPLHF	TGTGCCAGCAGCCCCTCGAGAGGGAATTCACCCCTCCACTTT
NA	TRBV7-9	TRBJ1-2	many	CASSLANNYGYTF	TGTGCCAGCAGCTTAGCCAATAACTATGGCTACACCTTC
TRBD2	TRBV6-5	TRBJ2-5	NA	CASSYGVSLLGTSEAPETQYF	TGTGCCAGCAGTTACGGGGTCTCCCTCCTCGGGACTAGCGAGGCCCCAGAGACCCAGTACTTC
TRBD1	TRBV12-3/TRBV12-4	TRBJ2-2	many	CASKVLGGANTGELFF	TGTGCCAGCAAGGTGCTAGGGGGCGCGAACACCGGGGAGCTGTTTTTT
TRBD1	TRBV27	TRBJ1-5	many	CASSSDRSSSQPQHF	TGTGCCAGCAGTTCGGACAGGTCGAGTTCTCAGCCCCAGCATTTT
NA	TRBV7-9	TRBJ1-4	many	CASSPWRGTNEKLFF	TGTGCCAGCAGCCCCTGGCGTGGAACTAATGAAAAACTGTTTTTT
TRBD2	TRBV28	TRBJ2-3	NA	CASSPTSGGTVVTQYF	TGTGCCAGCAGTCCCACTAGCGGGGGCACTGTGGTTACGCAGTATTTT
NA	TRBV30	TRBJ2-7	many	CAWSRDLYEQYF	TGTGCCTGGAGTCGGGACCTCTACGAGCAGTACTTC
NA	TRBV28	TRBJ2-5	many	CASRLRLNQETQYF	TGTGCCAGCAGACTCAGGCTGAACCAAGAGACCCAGTACTTC
NA	TRBV6-2/TRBV6-3	TRBJ2-5	many	CASSPLGRGQETQYF	TGTGCCAGCAGTCCCCTAGGACGGGGACAAGAGACCCAGTACTTC
TRBD1	TRBV3-1	TRBJ1-6	many	CASSRGGSVRSPLHF	TGTGCCAGCAGCCGAGGGGGCTCAGTGAGGTCACCCCTCCACTTT
NA	TRBV7-3	TRBJ1-1	NA	CASSLTAGTEAFF	TGTGCCAGCAGCTTAACAGCGGGGACTGAAGCTTTCTTT
NA	TRBV7-6	TRBJ2-4	many	CASSLVTQNIQYF	TGTGCCAGCAGCTTAGTGACGCAAAACATTCAGTACTTC
NA	TRBV6-6	TRBJ2-7	NA	CASSYSGSYEQYF	TGTGCCAGCAGTTACTCAGGCTCCTACGAGCAGTACTTC
NA	TRBV20-1	TRBJ2-2	many	CSARTGGNTGELFF	TGCAGTGCTAGAACTGGGGGCAACACCGGGGAGCTGTTTTTT
TRBD1	TRBV5-1	TRBJ2-1	many	CASSPTGMGSSYNEQFF	TGCGCCAGCAGCCCGACAGGGATGGGGAGCTCCTACAATGAGCAGTTCTTC
NA	TRBV7-9	TRBJ1-6	few	CASSLEGLTPLHF	TGTGCCAGCAGCTTAGAAGGGTTGACACCCCTCCACTTT
TRBD1	TRBV5-4	TRBJ2-2	NA	CASSAPGQLRAGELFF	TGTGCCAGCAGCGCTCCGGGACAGCTTAGGGCCGGGGAGCTGTTTTTT
NA	TRBV5-6	TRBJ2-2	many	CASSLVISNPKSGELFF	TGTGCCAGCAGCTTGGTAATATCCAACCCGAAATCCGGGGAGCTGTTTTTT
NA	TRBV6-5	TRBJ1-5	many	CASKALTGDYQPQHF	TGTGCCAGCAAAGCTCTAACAGGAGATTATCAGCCCCAGCATTTT
NA	TRBV10-3	TRBJ2-7	many	CAITWDSNEQYF	TGTGCCATCACTTGGGACTCTAACGAGCAGTACTTC
TRBD1	TRBV6-2/TRBV6-3	TRBJ2-2	many	CAGGTGNTGELFF	TGTGCCGGGGGGACAGGGAACACCGGGGAGCTGTTTTTT
TRBD1	TRBV7-3	TRBJ2-3	NA	CASSVRGRVDTQYF	TGTGCCAGCAGCGTCAGGGGGCGGGTAGATACGCAGTATTTT
NA	TRBV30	TRBJ2-1	many	CAWPPSSPDAYNEQFF	TGTGCCTGGCCCCCTTCCAGCCCGGACGCCTACAATGAGCAGTTCTTC
NA	TRBV5-1	TRBJ2-7	many	CARRDMSVEQYF	TGCGCCAGACGGGACATGAGTGTCGAGCAGTACTTC
TRBD2	TRBV5-1	TRBJ2-3	many	CASIAGTSTDTQYF	TGCGCCAGCATAGCGGGGACGAGCACAGATACGCAGTATTTT
TRBD1	TRBV30	TRBJ1-2	NA	CAWEGQTLLGYGYTF	TGTGCCTGGGAGGGACAGACTCTTCTTGGCTATGGCTACACCTTC
TRBD2	TRBV7-9	TRBJ2-1	NA	CASSSERIAGGNEQFF	TGTGCCAGCAGCTCTGAACGCATAGCGGGGGGAAATGAGCAGTTCTTC
NA	TRBV5-4	TRBJ2-3	few	CASRRGTQRPSTDTQYF	TGTGCCAGCAGAAGGGGGACTCAACGACCCAGCACAGATACGCAGTATTTT
NA	TRBV7-7	TRBJ1-2	many	CASSPLTTGLNGYTF	TGTGCTAGCAGCCCCCTTACCACAGGGTTAAACGGCTACACCTTC
NA	TRBV10-3	TRBJ2-1	many	CAISGAGGSGPYNEQFF	TGTGCCATCTCCGGAGCGGGCGGGTCCGGCCCCTACAATGAGCAGTTCTTC
TRBD2	TRBV7-3	TRBJ2-7	many	CASSSRLAGRSSYEQYF	TGTGCCAGCAGCTCCCGACTAGCGGGGCGAAGCTCCTACGAGCAGTACTTC
NA	TRBV7-9	TRBJ2-1	many	CASSSNSHEQFF	TGTGCCAGCAGCTCCAACAGCCACGAGCAGTTCTTC
TRBD2	TRBV7-2	TRBJ2-1	many	CASSRGPGGGANEQFF	TGTGCCAGCAGCCGCGGCCCTGGCGGGGGGGCGAATGAGCAGTTCTTC
NA	TRBV7-2	TRBJ2-1	many	CASSLARSALGEQFF	TGTGCCAGCAGCTTAGCGCGGTCAGCCCTGGGTGAGCAGTTCTTC
NA	TRBV9	TRBJ2-3	many	CASKKGDREDTQYF	TGTGCCAGCAAGAAAGGGGACCGCGAGGATACGCAGTATTTT
TRBD2	TRBV6-5	TRBJ2-5	many	CASRRGALQETQYF	TGTGCCTCGAGGCGGGGGGCCCTCCAAGAGACCCAGTACTTC
NA	TRBV5-6	TRBJ2-7	many	CASSLTAPYEQYF	TGTGCCAGCAGCTTGACAGCCCCCTACGAGCAGTACTTC
NA	TRBV14	TRBJ1-1	many	CASSQVPWDFRSEAFF	TGTGCCAGCAGCCAGGTCCCCTGGGACTTCAGGTCTGAAGCTTTCTTT
NA	TRBV7-9	TRBJ2-7	few	CASSARQYEQYF	TGTGCCAGCAGCGCGCGACAGTACGAGCAGTACTTC
NA	TRBV12-3/TRBV12-4	TRBJ1-2	many	CASSPGLGKGYTF	TGTGCCAGCAGTCCCGGCTTGGGGAAGGGCTACACCTTC
NA	TRBV19	TRBJ1-1	many	CASSIDRTENTEAFF	TGTGCCAGTAGTATAGATCGGACGGAGAACACTGAAGCTTTCTTT
NA	TRBV10-2	TRBJ2-5	many	CASSEKGRAQETQYF	TGCGCCAGCAGTGAGAAGGGCAGGGCCCAAGAGACCCAGTACTTC
NA	TRBV24-1	TRBJ2-5	many	CATSQGGETQYF	TGTGCCACCAGTCAGGGAGGAGAGACCCAGTACTTC
NA	TRBV7-3	TRBJ2-6	many	CASSPRRHGMSGANVLTF	TGTGCCAGCAGCCCCCGCAGGCACGGGATGAGTGGGGCCAACGTCCTGACTTTC
NA	TRBV12-3/TRBV12-4	TRBJ1-6	many	CASSFGQINSPLHF	TGTGCCAGCAGTTTCGGGCAAATTAATTCACCCCTCCACTTT
NA	TRBV6-5	TRBJ1-5	many	CASGPDSNQPQHF	TGTGCCTCGGGACCCGATAGCAATCAGCCCCAGCATTTT
NA	TRBV30	TRBJ2-5	many	CASNDYLGTQYF	TGTGCCTCAAATGACTACCTAGGGACCCAGTACTTC
NA	TRBV4-3	TRBJ1-1	many	CASSQAVGIPEAFF	TGCGCCAGCAGCCAGGCCGTGGGTATCCCTGAAGCTTTCTTT
NA	TRBV10-3	TRBJ2-3	many	CAISEPRTGSTDTQYF	TGTGCCATCAGTGAGCCGAGGACGGGAAGCACAGATACGCAGTATTTT
TRBD1	TRBV7-6	TRBJ2-2	few	CASSSRGMMGTGNTGELFF	TGTGCCAGCAGCTCGCGAGGGATGATGGGGACAGGGAACACCGGGGAGCTGTTTTTT